These 20 T cell receptor beta chains were all obtained from the same sample, sequenced in a study of OX40 agonist ivuxolimab in advanced cancers. The repertoire was sequenced with immunoSEQ multiplex PCR; TCRdb's copy has only in-frame clones and lacks some. The data contain more than 80,000 clones, more than 80% of them seen just once; the ten biggest clones take up under 2%. The material was CD4+ or CD8+ T cells sorted from blood, obtained in a trial of the OX40 agonist ivuxolimab. All receptors come from an adult with an advanced solid tumor such as melanoma, head and neck, liver or kidney cancer.

CDR3 sequence (DNA): TGCGCCAGCAGTGAGTCGGGGGCGGGGGAGACCCAGTACTTC. Its protein is CASSESGAGETQYF. The V call is TRBV10-1, the J call TRBJ2-5; D tentatively fits TRBD1 or TRBD2 (6 bases each). Germline V gene data show CDR1 as WNHNN and CDR2 as SYGVQD (reference sequence). Deletions cut 0 bases from V and 5 bases from J, with 10 bases between. The CDR3 is made up of 14 amino acids.

In its sample, this clone was seen once. CDR3 in DNA: TGCGCCAGCAGCTCGTTCCGGGACCGCAGGGGGGCCCAGTACTTC. This translates into CASSSFRDRRGAQYF. V gene TRBV4-1 combines with J gene TRBJ2-5, with D perhaps TRBD1 (7 bases). Trimming shortened V by 5 bases and J by 9 bases, and 22 bases separated the two germline ends. CDR3 size: 15 residues. Germline CDR1 reads MGHRA; CDR2 reads YSYEKL.

This chain uses TRBV28 with TRBJ2-2; TRBD1 is a possible D gene (5 bases). Germline values: CDR1 MDHEN, CDR2 SYDVKM. Trimming took off 2 bases at V and 1 base at J, with 8 bases between the two ends. CDR3 length: 15 amino acids. The CDR3 loop reads CASSLATVNTGELFF. CDR3 coding DNA: TGTGCCAGCAGTTTAGCGACAGTGAACACCGGGGAGCTGTTTTTT.

V gene TRBV7-2 combines with J gene TRBJ1-2; 8 bases map to TRBD1. V shed 6 bases, J shed 2 bases, and the junction held 5 bases outside the gene matches. The CDR3 runs 14 residues. Germline loops: CDR1 SGHTA, CDR2 FQGNSA. This chain's CDR3 is CASSRDRRNYGYTF. CDR3 nucleotides: TGTGCCAGCAGTCGGGACAGGAGGAACTATGGCTACACCTTC.

This chain joins TRBV11-2 and TRBJ1-4, with D unresolved. V lost 1 base and J 4 bases, leaving 10 bases between the germline ends. This CDR3 has 15 residues. Germline CDR1 and CDR2: SGHAT and FQNNGV. CDR3 sequence: CASSLGSLINEKLFF. Written as DNA, the CDR3 is TGTGCCAGCAGCTTAGGTTCACTGATTAATGAAAAACTGTTTTTT.

This chain uses TRBV28 with TRBJ2-4; 8 bases match TRBD1. The germline CDR1 and CDR2 sequences are MDHEN and SYDVKM. The CDR3 covers 17 residues. The junction had 11 bases not matched to a gene; V was cut back by 7 bases and J by 0 bases. The CDR3 DNA follows: TGTGCCAGCACCACCCTAGGACAGGGCCTAGCCAAAAACATTCAGTACTTC. Protein product: CASTTLGQGLAKNIQYF.

The chain uses TRBV30 and TRBJ1-4, with TRBD1 matching 8 bases. The germline gives CDR1 GTSNPN, CDR2 SVGIG (reference sequence). Trimming took 5 bases from V and 0 from J; bases not matched to a gene: 5. The CDR3 contains 15 residues. CDR3 residues: CAWGQGGTTNEKLFF. The CDR3 DNA is TGTGCCTGGGGACAGGGCGGAACAACTAATGAAAAACTGTTTTTT.

The V gene is TRBV2, the J gene TRBJ2-5; 13 bases line up with TRBD2. Trimming at V came to 5 bases and at J to 4 bases, leaving 4 bases not matched to a gene. Germline CDR1 is SNHLY and CDR2 is FYNNEI. This CDR3 is built from 15 residues. CDR3 protein: CASSSRTSGRETQYF. As DNA, the CDR3 is TGTGCCAGCAGTTCCCGGACTAGCGGGAGAGAGACCCAGTACTTC.

The chain carries TRBV28 and TRBJ1-2; 10 bases are a match to TRBD1. V lost 7 bases to trimming and J lost 8 bases; unmatched junction nucleotides: 13. This CDR3 contains 15 residues. CDR1 is MDHEN and CDR2 is SYDVKM in the germline V gene. The CDR3 reads CASIAGGGTGVGYTF. CDR3 nucleotide sequence: TGTGCCAGCATCGCAGGGGGCGGGACAGGGGTAGGCTACACCTTC.

V usage is TRBV19 and J usage is TRBJ2-7, with a tentative D call TRBD2 (5 bases). Germline CDR1 and CDR2: LNHDA and SQIVND (reference sequence). There are 14 residues in the CDR3. V shed 10 bases and J shed 2 bases, with 18 bases lying between them. CDR3 sequence: CATSPGSPTYEQYF. CDR3 nucleotide sequence: TGTGCCACCTCCCCGGGGAGTCCAACCTACGAGCAGTACTTC.

This chain connects TRBV11-2 to TRBJ2-2, with D maybe TRBD2 (6 bases). Trimming shortened V by 5 bases and J by 2 bases, and 12 bases separated the two germline ends. This CDR3 is 15 amino acids long. CDR1 and CDR2 (germline): SGHAT, FQNNGV. The CDR3 spells CASSPGTANTGELFF. Written as DNA, the CDR3 is TGTGCCAGCAGCCCAGGGACTGCCAACACCGGGGAGCTGTTTTTT.

V is TRBV7-2 and J is TRBJ2-5, with 7 bases fitting TRBD1. The CDR3 has 14 amino acids. Per germline, CDR1 SGHTA and CDR2 FQGNSA. The ends lost 5 bases at V and 5 bases at J; junction bases unmatched: 8. In DNA form, the CDR3 reads TGTGCCAGCAGCCCAAGGGACAGTCGGGAGACCCAGTACTTC. Amino acid sequence: CASSPRDSRETQYF.

J is TRBJ2-7 and V is TRBV4-2, with D tentatively TRBD2 (6 bases). The germline V and J ends were trimmed by 1 base and 2 bases, with 15 bases remaining between them. From germline, CDR1 is LGHNA and CDR2 YNFKEQ. The CDR3 length is 16 residues. The CDR3 bases are TGTGCCAGCAGCCAAGCTGGCGGGAACCCCACCTACGAGCAGTACTTC. It yields the protein CASSQAGGNPTYEQYF.

CDR3 nucleotides: TGTGCCAGCAGTTCCGTTGCTATTCCCCTATCTGGCTACACCTTC. It codes for CASSSVAIPLSGYTF. V and J are TRBV6-5 and TRBJ1-2; D remains unclear. CDR3 length: 15 amino acids. Trimming removed 4 bases from V and 7 bases from J, with 19 bases in between. Germline lookup yields CDR1 MNHEY and CDR2 SVGAGI.

J is TRBJ1-3 and V is TRBV5-1; D perhaps matches TRBD1 (6 bases). Germline V CDR1 and CDR2: SGHRS, YFSETQ. CDR3 length: 15 amino acids. V lost 2 bases to trimming and J lost 4 bases, with 13 bases between them. CDR3 sequence reads: CASSLQGIAGNTIYF. The DNA of the CDR3 is TGCGCCAGCAGCTTACAGGGAATCGCCGGAAACACCATATATTTT.

The chain joins TRBV7-2 to TRBJ2-3; D might be TRBD1 (5 bases). Germline assignment: CDR1 SGHTA and CDR2 FQGNSA. V was pared by 2 bases and J by 1 base, with 10 bases between. There are 15 residues in the CDR3. For the CDR3, the DNA is TGTGCCAGCAGCTTAATGGGGCTCCGCACAGATACGCAGTATTTT. Protein: CASSLMGLRTDTQYF.

V usage is TRBV11-2 and J usage is TRBJ2-7; 7 nucleotides agree with TRBD1. The junction had 12 bases not matched to a gene; V was cut back by 9 bases and J by 1 base. CDR3 length equals 15 residues. The germline gives CDR1 SGHAT, CDR2 FQNNGV. The chain's CDR3 is CASLPGLGQSYEQYF. The DNA of the CDR3 is TGTGCCAGTCTACCAGGGCTGGGACAGTCCTACGAGCAGTACTTC. Full variable domain (outside the CDR3, taken from reference TRBV11-2 and TRBJ2-7): EAGVAQSPRYKIIEKRQSVAFWCNPISGHATLYWYQQILGQGPKLLIQFQNNGVVDDSQLPKDRFSAERLKGVDSTLKIQPAKLEDSAVYLCASLPGLGQSYEQYFGPGTRLTVT.

The chain carries TRBV5-1 and TRBJ2-3; no reliable D call. V lost 1 base and J lost 0, with 12 bases in between. This CDR3 spans 16 amino acids. Germline V lookup: CDR1 SGHRS, CDR2 YFSETQ. Here the CDR3 DNA reads TGCGCCAGCAGCTTGCAAGGATATCTTAGCACAGATACGCAGTATTTT. It yields the protein CASSLQGYLSTDTQYF.

This clone has only a few counts. This chain links TRBV15 with TRBJ1-5, with D perhaps matching TRBD1 (5 bases). With 4 bases removed from V and 6 bases from J, the gap between germline ends came to 16 bases. CDR1 and CDR2 from the germline V gene are LNHNV and YYDKDF (reference sequence). The CDR3 has 15 amino acids. The CDR3 loop is CATSTAEGVSQPQHF. The CDR3 DNA is TGTGCCACCAGCACGGCCGAAGGGGTAAGTCAGCCCCAGCATTTT.

The chain links TRBV6-5 to TRBJ2-7, with D perhaps given as TRBD1 or TRBD2 (5 bases each). Trimming stripped 6 bases from V and 4 bases from J, with 16 bases between. There are 14 residues in the CDR3. The V gene's germline CDR1 is MNHEY and CDR2 SVGAGI. The CDR3 here is CASRFGTGSYEQYF. The CDR3 DNA follows: TGTGCCAGCAGGTTCGGGACGGGGTCTTACGAGCAGTACTTC.